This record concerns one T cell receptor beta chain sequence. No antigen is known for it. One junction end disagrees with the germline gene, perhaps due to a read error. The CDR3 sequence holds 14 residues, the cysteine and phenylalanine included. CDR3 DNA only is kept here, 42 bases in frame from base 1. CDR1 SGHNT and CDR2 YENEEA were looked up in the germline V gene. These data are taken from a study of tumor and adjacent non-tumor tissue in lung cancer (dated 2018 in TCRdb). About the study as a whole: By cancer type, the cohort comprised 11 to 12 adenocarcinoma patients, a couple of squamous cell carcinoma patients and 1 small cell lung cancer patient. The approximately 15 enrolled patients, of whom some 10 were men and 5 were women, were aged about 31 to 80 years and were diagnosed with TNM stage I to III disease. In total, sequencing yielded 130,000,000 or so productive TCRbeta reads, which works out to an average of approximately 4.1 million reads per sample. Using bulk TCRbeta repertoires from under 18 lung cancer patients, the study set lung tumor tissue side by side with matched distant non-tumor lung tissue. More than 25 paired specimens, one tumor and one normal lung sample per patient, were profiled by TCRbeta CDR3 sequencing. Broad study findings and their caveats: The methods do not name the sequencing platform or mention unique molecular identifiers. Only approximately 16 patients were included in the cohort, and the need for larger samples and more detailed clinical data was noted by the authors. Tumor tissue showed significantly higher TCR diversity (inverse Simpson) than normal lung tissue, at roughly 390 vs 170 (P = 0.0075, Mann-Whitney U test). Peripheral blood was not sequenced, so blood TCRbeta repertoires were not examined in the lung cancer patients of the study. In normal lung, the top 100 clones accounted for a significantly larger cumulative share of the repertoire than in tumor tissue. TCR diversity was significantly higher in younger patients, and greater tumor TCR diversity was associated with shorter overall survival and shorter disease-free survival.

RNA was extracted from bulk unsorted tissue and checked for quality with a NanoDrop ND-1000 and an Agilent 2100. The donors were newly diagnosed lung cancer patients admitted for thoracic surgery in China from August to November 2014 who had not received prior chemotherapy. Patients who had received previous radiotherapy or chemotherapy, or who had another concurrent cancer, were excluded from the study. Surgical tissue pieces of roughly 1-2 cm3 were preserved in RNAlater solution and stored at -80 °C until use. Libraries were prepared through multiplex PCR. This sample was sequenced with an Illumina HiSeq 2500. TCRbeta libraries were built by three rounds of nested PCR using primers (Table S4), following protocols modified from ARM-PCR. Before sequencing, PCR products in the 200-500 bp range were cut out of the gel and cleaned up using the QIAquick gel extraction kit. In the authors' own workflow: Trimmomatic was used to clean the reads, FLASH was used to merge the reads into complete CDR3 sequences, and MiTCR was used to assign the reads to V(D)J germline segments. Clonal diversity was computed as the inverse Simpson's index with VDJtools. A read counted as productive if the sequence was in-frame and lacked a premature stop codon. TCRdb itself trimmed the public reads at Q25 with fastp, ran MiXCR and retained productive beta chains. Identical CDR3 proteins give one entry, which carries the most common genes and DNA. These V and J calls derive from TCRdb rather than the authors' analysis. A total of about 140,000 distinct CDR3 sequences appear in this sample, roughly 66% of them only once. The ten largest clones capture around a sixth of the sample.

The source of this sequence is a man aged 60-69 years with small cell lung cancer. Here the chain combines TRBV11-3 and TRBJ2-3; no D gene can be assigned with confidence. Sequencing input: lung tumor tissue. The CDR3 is CACSLAPSTDTQYF. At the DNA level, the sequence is TGTGCCTGCAGCTTAGCCCCCAGTACAGATACGCAGTATTTT.